This T cell receptor beta chain came from a study of blood T cell repertoires in COVID-19. Cohort assignment relied on participant-reported clinical history. Per the germline V gene, CDR1 is MDHEN and CDR2 is SYDVKM. The CDR3 runs to 14 residues. With 3 bases removed from V and 4 bases from J, the gap between germline ends came to 12 bases. Libraries were prepared by immunoSEQ multiplex PCR; TCRdb keeps only in-frame clonotypes and omits some of them. This sample has roughly 250,000 clones, with about 89% found just once. The sequence came from a human donor in a cohort exposed to, infected with or recovered from COVID-19 (not recorded which). The donor label of this sample is uncertain. The chain carries TRBV28 and TRBJ1-1, with a possible D match to TRBD1 (6 bases). Input material: PBMCs or T cells enriched from blood (not recorded which). CDR3 DNA sequence: TGTGCCAGCAGTTTGGGGCAGGGGACCACTGAAGCTTTCTTT. Its translation is CASSLGQGTTEAFF.